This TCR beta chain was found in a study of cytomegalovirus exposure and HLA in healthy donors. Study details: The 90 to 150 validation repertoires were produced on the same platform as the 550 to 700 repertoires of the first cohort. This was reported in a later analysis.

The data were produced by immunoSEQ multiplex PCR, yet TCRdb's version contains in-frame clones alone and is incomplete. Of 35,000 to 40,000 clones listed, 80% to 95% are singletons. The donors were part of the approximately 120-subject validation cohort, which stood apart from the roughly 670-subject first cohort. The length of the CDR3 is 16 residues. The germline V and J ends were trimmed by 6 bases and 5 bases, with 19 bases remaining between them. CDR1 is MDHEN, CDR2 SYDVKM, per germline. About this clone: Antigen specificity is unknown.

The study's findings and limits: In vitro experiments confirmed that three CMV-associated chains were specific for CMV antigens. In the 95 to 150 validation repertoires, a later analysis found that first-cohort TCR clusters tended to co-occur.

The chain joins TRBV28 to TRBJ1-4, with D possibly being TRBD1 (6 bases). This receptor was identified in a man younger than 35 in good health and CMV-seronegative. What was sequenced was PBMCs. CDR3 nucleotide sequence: TGTGCCAGCAGCCCCTCAGGGACACAAGGAAATGAAAAACTGTTTTTT. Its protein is CASSPSGTQGNEKLFF.